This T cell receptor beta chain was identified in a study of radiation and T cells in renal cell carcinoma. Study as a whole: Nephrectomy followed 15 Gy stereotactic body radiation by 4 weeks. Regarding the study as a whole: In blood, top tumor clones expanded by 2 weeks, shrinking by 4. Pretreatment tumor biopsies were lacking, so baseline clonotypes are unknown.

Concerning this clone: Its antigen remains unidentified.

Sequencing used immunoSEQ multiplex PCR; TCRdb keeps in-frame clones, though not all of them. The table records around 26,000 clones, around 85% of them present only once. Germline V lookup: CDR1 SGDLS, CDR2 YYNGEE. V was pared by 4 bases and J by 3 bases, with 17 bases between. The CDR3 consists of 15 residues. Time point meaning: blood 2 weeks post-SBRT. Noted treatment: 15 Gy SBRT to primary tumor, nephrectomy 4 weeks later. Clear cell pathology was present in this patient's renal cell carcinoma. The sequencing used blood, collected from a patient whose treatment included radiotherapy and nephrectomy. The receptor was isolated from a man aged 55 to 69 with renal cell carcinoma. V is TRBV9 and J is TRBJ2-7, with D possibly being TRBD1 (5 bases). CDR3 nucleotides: TGTGCCAGCAGCCCAACCGCCAAAGGGGACTACGAGCAGTACTTC. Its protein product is CASSPTAKGDYEQYF.